This T cell receptor (beta chain) comes out of a study of regulatory T cells in long-lasting Graves disease. Findings and limits, study-wide: Because few samples were included, accuracy may have been lower.

The CDR3 has 17 amino acids. In germline, CDR1 is LGHDT, CDR2 YNNKEL (reference sequence). V shed 3 bases and J 5 bases; nucleotides not matched to a gene: 8. For TCR beta, libraries came from iRepertoire HTBI primers and Arm-PCR of CDR3 regions. TCRdb processed the multiplex PCR reads anew with MiXCR; each CDR3 protein has one entry. The table has more than 350,000 distinct CDR3 sequences, around 20% seen once; the top ten hold around 15%. The time point denotes: persistent/refractory GD, antithyroid drugs over 5 years with positive TRAb. Extracted RNA from PBMCs served as the source of the TCR library. A note on this clonotype: Its antigen is unknown.

The genes are TRBV3-1 and TRBJ2-2; 11 bases align to TRBD2. The TCR sequence derives from a female donor with Graves disease. Sequencing used peripheral blood mononuclear cells (PBMCs), obtained when the disease was refractory, from a patient treated with antithyroid drugs. The CDR3 loop is CASSHILAGEYTGELFF. The DNA for the CDR3 is TGTGCCAGCAGCCACATACTAGCGGGAGAATATACCGGGGAGCTGTTTTTT.